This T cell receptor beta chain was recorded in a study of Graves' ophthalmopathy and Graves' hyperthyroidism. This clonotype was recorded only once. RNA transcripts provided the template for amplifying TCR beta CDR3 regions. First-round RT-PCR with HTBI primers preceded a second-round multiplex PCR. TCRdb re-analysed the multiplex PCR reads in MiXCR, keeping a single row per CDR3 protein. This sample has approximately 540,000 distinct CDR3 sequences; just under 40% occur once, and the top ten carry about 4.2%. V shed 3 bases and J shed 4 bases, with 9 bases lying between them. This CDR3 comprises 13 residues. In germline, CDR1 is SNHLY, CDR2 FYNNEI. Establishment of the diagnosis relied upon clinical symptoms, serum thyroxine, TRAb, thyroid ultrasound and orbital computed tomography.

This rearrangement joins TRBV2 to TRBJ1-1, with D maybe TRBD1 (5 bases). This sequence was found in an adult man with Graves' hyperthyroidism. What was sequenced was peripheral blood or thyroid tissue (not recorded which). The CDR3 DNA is TGTGCCAGCAGTGAGGGGGGTATCACTGAAGCTTTCTTT. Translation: CASSEGGITEAFF.